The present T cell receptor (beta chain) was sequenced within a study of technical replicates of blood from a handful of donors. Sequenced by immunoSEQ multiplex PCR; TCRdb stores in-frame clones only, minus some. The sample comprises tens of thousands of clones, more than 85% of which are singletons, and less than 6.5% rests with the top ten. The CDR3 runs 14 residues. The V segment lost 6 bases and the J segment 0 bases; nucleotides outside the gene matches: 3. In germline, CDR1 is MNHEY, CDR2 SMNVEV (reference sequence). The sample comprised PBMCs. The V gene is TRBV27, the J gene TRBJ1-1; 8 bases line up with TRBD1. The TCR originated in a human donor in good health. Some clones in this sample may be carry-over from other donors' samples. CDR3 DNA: TGTGCCAGCAGGTACAGGGGGATGAACACTGAAGCTTTCTTT. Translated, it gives CASRYRGMNTEAFF.